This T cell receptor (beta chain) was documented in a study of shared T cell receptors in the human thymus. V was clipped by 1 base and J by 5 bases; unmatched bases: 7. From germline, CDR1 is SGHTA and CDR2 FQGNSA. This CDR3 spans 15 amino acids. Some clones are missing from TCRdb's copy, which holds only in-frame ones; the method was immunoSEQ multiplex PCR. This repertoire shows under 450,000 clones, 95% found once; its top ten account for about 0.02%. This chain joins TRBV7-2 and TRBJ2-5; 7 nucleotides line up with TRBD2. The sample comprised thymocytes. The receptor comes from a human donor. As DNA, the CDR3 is TGTGCCAGCAGCTTAGGCGTGAGGGAGGGGGAGACCCAGTACTTC. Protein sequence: CASSLGVREGETQYF.